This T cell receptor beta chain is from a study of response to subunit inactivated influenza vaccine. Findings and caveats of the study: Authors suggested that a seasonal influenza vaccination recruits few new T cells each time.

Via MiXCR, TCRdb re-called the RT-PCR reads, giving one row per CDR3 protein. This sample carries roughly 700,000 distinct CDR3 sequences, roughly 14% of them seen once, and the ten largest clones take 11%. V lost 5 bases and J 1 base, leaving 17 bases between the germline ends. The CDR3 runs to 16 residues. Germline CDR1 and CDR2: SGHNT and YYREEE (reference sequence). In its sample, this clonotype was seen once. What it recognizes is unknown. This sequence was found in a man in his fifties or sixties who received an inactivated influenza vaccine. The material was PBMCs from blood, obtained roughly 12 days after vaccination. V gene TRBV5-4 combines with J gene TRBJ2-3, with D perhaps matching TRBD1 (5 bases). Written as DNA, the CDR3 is TGTGCCAGCAGGAAGGGGTCCGGGTCCGGCACAGATACGCAGTATTTT. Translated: CASRKGSGSGTDTQYF.